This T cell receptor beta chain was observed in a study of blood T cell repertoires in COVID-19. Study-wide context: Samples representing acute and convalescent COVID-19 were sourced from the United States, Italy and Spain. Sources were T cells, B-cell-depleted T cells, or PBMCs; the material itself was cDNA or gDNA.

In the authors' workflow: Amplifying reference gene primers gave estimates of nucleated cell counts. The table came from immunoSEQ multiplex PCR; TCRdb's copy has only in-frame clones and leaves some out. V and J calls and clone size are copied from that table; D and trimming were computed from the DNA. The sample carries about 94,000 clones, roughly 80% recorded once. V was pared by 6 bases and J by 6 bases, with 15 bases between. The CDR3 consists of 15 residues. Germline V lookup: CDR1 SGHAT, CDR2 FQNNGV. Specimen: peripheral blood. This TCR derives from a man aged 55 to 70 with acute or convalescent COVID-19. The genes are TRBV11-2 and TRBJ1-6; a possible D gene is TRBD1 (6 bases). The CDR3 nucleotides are TGTGCCAGCAGGCGGCCGGGACATCTTAATTCACCCCTCCACTTT. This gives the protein CASRRPGHLNSPLHF. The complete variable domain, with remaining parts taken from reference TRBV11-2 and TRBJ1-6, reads EAGVAQSPRYKIIEKRQSVAFWCNPISGHATLYWYQQILGQGPKLLIQFQNNGVVDDSQLPKDRFSAERLKGVDSTLKIQPAKLEDSAVYLCASRRPGHLNSPLHFGNGTRLTVT.